Listed below are T cell receptor beta chains from one sample, sequenced in a study of OX40 agonist ivuxolimab in advanced cancers. TCRdb keeps only in-frame clones here, not all; method: immunoSEQ multiplex PCR. The table has tens of thousands of clones, over 80% seen once; the top ten hold approximately 11%. The sample was CD4+ or CD8+ T cells sorted from blood, taken in a trial of the OX40 agonist ivuxolimab. These receptor sequences come from an adult with an advanced solid tumor such as melanoma, head and neck, liver or kidney cancer. CDR3s include the opening cysteine and the closing phenylalanine or tryptophan. A D gene is named only where the DNA matches it firmly. Size is omitted from some rows. Given values are once, few, many or a class for expanded clones.

j_gene,d_gene,abundance,len,v_gene,CDR3aa,CDR3nt
TRBJ2-1,TRBD2,few,18,TRBV5-1,CASSLGTSGGLIYNEQFF,TGCGCCAGCAGCTTGGGGACTAGCGGGGGTTTAATCTACAATGAGCAGTTCTTC
TRBJ2-3,NA,NA,16,TRBV10-3,CAISESGRDLTDTQYF,TGTGCCATCAGTGAGTCGGGCAGGGACCTCACAGATACGCAGTATTTT
TRBJ2-1,TRBD2,NA,18,TRBV14,CASSQENWGGGSYNEQFF,TGTGCCAGCAGCCAAGAAAACTGGGGCGGGGGTTCCTACAATGAGCAGTTCTTC
TRBJ1-3,NA,NA,17,TRBV7-8,CASSLERVLSSGNTIYF,TGTGCCAGCAGCTTAGAGAGGGTTTTGAGCTCTGGAAACACCATATATTTT
TRBJ1-2,NA,NA,15,TRBV5-1,CASRTAVGQSHGYTF,TGCGCCAGCAGGACGGCCGTAGGACAGTCACATGGCTACACCTTC
TRBJ2-5,NA,NA,16,TRBV21-1,CASSKGLRVPRETQYF,TGTGCCAGCAGCAAAGGTTTACGGGTACCAAGGGAGACCCAGTACTTC
TRBJ1-3,NA,NA,15,TRBV6-1,CASSEDRVDGNTIYF,TGTGCCAGCAGTGAAGATAGGGTTGACGGAAACACCATATATTTT
TRBJ1-5,NA,NA,14,TRBV19,CASSNLGGAQPQHF,TGTGCCAGTAGTAATCTAGGAGGGGCGCAGCCCCAGCATTTT
TRBJ2-1,NA,once,15,TRBV6-5,CASSYSWTSGNEQFF,TGTGCCAGCAGTTACTCGTGGACCTCCGGCAATGAGCAGTTCTTC
TRBJ1-2,NA,NA,13,TRBV28,CASQLLMTYGYTF,TGTGCCAGCCAACTCCTGATGACCTATGGCTACACCTTC
TRBJ1-1,TRBD1,NA,15,TRBV9,CASSVSPQGGTEAFF,TGTGCCAGCAGCGTATCCCCACAGGGGGGCACTGAAGCTTTCTTT
TRBJ1-2,NA,once,15,TRBV7-9,CASSRMFGGDYGYTF,TGTGCCAGCAGCCGGATGTTCGGGGGAGACTATGGCTACACCTTC
TRBJ1-2,NA,many,13,TRBV4-1,CASSSERGYGYTF,TGCGCCAGCAGCTCCGAAAGGGGTTATGGCTACACCTTC
TRBJ1-1,TRBD1,NA,14,TRBV25-1,CASSPNRGGTEAFF,TGTGCCAGCAGCCCGAACAGGGGAGGGACTGAAGCTTTCTTT
TRBJ1-1,NA,once,14,TRBV25-1,CASSEFGRSERAFF,TGTGCCAGCAGTGAATTCGGCAGATCTGAAAGGGCTTTCTTT
TRBJ2-1,TRBD2,NA,14,TRBV12-5,CASGPGLAGNEQFF,TGTGCTAGTGGCCCCGGACTAGCGGGCAATGAGCAGTTCTTC
TRBJ2-1,TRBD2,NA,15,TRBV7-8,CASSSLSGKLGEQFF,TGTGCCAGCAGCTCACTAAGCGGGAAGTTGGGTGAGCAGTTCTTC
TRBJ2-7,NA,NA,11,TRBV30,CAWSLGYEQYF,TGTGCCTGGAGTCTTGGCTACGAGCAGTACTTC
TRBJ2-3,TRBD2,NA,17,TRBV2,CASSEQGLAGGLDTQYF,TGTGCCAGCAGTGAACAGGGACTAGCGGGAGGATTAGATACGCAGTATTTT
TRBJ1-1,NA,NA,14,TRBV5-1,CASEEGGLNTEAFF,TGCGCCAGCGAAGAGGGGGGACTGAACACTGAAGCTTTCTTT
TRBJ1-1,NA,few,14,TRBV5-1,CASRFTGWDTEAFF,TGCGCCAGCAGATTCACAGGGTGGGACACTGAAGCTTTCTTT
TRBJ2-5,NA,NA,17,TRBV15,CATSRDVGSQGQETQYF,TGTGCCACCAGCAGAGATGTAGGGTCCCAAGGGCAAGAGACCCAGTACTTC
TRBJ1-1,NA,NA,14,TRBV5-1,CASSLAVGATEAFF,TGCGCCAGCAGCTTGGCCGTGGGGGCCACTGAAGCTTTCTTT
TRBJ1-6,NA,NA,17,TRBV4-2,CASSQDPASSYNSPLHF,TGTGCCAGCAGCCAAGATCCGGCGAGCTCCTATAATTCACCCCTCCACTTT
TRBJ2-5,NA,NA,11,TRBV5-5,CASRRQETQYF,TGTGCCAGCAGAAGGCAAGAGACCCAGTACTTC
TRBJ2-1,NA,NA,11,TRBV20-1,CSARETTEQFF,TGCAGTGCTAGAGAAACAACTGAGCAGTTCTTC
TRBJ1-1,TRBD1,NA,15,TRBV5-1,CASSHPGQGITEAFF,TGCGCCAGCAGCCATCCCGGACAGGGGATCACTGAAGCTTTCTTT
TRBJ1-3,NA,NA,14,TRBV5-5,CASSLNPSGNTIYF,TGTGCCAGCAGCTTAAACCCGTCGGGAAACACCATATATTTT
TRBJ2-2,TRBD1,few,15,TRBV9,CASSQRDRDIGELFF,TGTGCCAGCAGCCAAAGGGACAGGGATATCGGGGAGCTGTTTTTT
TRBJ1-5,NA,NA,16,TRBV7-6,CASSLPGQHSNQPQHF,TGTGCCAGCAGCTTACCCGGACAACATAGCAATCAGCCCCAGCATTTT
TRBJ2-1,NA,NA,15,TRBV6-1,CASSKSGISYNEQFF,TGTGCCAGTTCAAAGAGCGGAATCTCCTACAATGAGCAGTTCTTC
TRBJ2-1,NA,NA,15,TRBV7-9,CASSLAYEGLNEQFF,TGTGCCAGCAGCTTAGCGTATGAGGGTCTGAATGAGCAGTTCTTC
TRBJ2-1,TRBD2,NA,17,TRBV7-9,CASSTRSGTSAYNEQFF,TGTGCCAGCAGCACGCGATCTGGGACTAGCGCCTACAATGAGCAGTTCTTC
TRBJ2-5,TRBD1,NA,16,TRBV7-2,CASSLGGTGYQETQYF,TGTGCCAGCAGCTTAGGGGGGACAGGGTACCAAGAGACCCAGTACTTC
TRBJ2-2,TRBD2,NA,17,TRBV7-3,CASSSAGGTEGTGELFF,TGTGCCAGCAGCTCCGCCGGGGGGACCGAGGGCACCGGGGAGCTGTTTTTT
TRBJ1-1,NA,NA,15,TRBV6-1,CASSERQEGDTEAFF,TGTGCCAGCAGTGAACGTCAGGAAGGGGACACTGAAGCTTTCTTT
TRBJ1-5,NA,NA,15,TRBV28,CASSLGFLSNQPQHF,TGTGCCAGCAGTTTGGGGTTTTTGAGCAATCAGCCCCAGCATTTT
TRBJ2-1,NA,few,14,TRBV6-5,CASSDQLAVDEQFF,TGTGCCAGCAGTGACCAGCTAGCTGTGGATGAGCAGTTCTTC
TRBJ2-3,TRBD2,NA,15,TRBV12-5,CATGGSGGVTDTQYF,TGTGCTACCGGAGGGAGCGGGGGGGTCACAGATACGCAGTATTTT
TRBJ2-3,TRBD2,NA,16,TRBV7-8,CASSLEAGVRTDTQYF,TGTGCCAGCAGCTTAGAGGCGGGAGTCAGGACAGATACGCAGTATTTT
TRBJ2-4,NA,NA,17,TRBV5-1,CASSLGQAAGAKNIQYF,TGCGCCAGCAGCTTGGGACAGGCGGCCGGGGCCAAAAACATTCAGTACTTC